This T cell receptor beta chain was recorded in a study of neurological immune-mediated disorders. After removal of 5 bases from V and 10 bases from J, the junction contained 17 bases not matched to a gene. The CDR3 spans 16 residues. The germline V gene has CDR1 MNHEY and CDR2 SVGAGI. By 5'RACE with 10-nucleotide random UMIs, the cDNA was made. MiXCR, applied by TCRdb to the 5' RACE reads, yields one record per CDR3 protein. Of roughly 57,000 distinct CDR3 sequences listed, more than 20% are singletons. Time point meaning: technical triplicate 2. Unsorted libraries were generated from 2 million PBMCs held at -80 degrees C.

The sample was PBMCs. The chain has TRBV6-5 and TRBJ2-1, with TRBD2 matching over 7 bases. The source of this sequence is a man aged 60 to 69 with HTLV-1-associated myelopathy (HAM/TSP). CDR3 amino acids: CASSQRGRGIWREQFF. The CDR3, as DNA: TGTGCCAGCAGTCAGCGGGGACGGGGAATTTGGAGGGAGCAGTTCTTC.